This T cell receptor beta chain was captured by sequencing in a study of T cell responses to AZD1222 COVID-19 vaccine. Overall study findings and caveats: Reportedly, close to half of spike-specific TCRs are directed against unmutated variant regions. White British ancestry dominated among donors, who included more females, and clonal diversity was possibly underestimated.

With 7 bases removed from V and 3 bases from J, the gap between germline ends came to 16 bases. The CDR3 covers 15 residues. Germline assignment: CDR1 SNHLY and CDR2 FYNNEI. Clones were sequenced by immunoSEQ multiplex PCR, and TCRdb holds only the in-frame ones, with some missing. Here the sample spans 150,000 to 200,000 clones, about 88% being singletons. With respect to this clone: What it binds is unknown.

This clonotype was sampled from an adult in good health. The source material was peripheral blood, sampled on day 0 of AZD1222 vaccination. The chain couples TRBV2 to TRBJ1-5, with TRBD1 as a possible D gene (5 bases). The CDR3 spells CASTSSQGYNQPQHF. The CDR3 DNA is TGTGCCAGCACCTCAAGCCAGGGATACAATCAGCCCCAGCATTTT.